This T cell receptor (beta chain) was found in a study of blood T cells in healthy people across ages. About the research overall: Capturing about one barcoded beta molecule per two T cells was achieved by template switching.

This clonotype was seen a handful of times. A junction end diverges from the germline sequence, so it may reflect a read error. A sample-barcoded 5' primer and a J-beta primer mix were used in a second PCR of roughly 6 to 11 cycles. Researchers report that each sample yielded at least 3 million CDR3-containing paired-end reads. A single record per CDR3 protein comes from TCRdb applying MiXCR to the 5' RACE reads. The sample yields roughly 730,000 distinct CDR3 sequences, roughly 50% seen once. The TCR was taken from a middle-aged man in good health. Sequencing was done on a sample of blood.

The CDR3 region is CASSPGGQSHEQYF. CDR3 bases: TGTGCCAGCAGTCCAGGGGGCCAGAGCCACGAGCAGTATTTC. The chain has TRBV12-3 or TRBV12-4 and TRBJ2-7, with 8 bases matching TRBD1. This CDR3 region has 14 residues.